What follows describes a single T cell receptor (beta chain). Its antigen is undetermined. Germline V gene data show CDR1 as LGHNA and CDR2 as YSLEER. This CDR3 has 16 residues. With a J-beta primer mix and a sample-barcoded 5' primer, a second PCR ran roughly 6 to 12 cycles. TCRdb re-called the 5' RACE reads through MiXCR, storing one row per CDR3 protein. Found here are fewer than 2 million distinct CDR3 sequences, roughly two fifths of them singletons; the top ten hold more than 20%. Each sample had at least 7 million PBMCs isolated. These data are taken from a study of blood T cells in healthy people across ages. Whole-study results and caveats: Long-lived donors exceeded aged donors in naive CD4+ cells and diversity. Donor CMV infection status was unknown, possibly confounding age-related changes in expanded clonotypes.

Sequenced material: blood. This clonotype originated in a human donor in good health. The genes are TRBV4-3 and TRBJ2-4; TRBD1 agrees at 7 bases. The J call may be faulty, since TRBJ2-7 better matches the DNA end. The DNA for the CDR3 is TGCGCCAGCAGCCAAGCCCGGGTACAGGGGATTGACGAGCAGTACTTC. It is translated as CASSQARVQGIDEQYF.